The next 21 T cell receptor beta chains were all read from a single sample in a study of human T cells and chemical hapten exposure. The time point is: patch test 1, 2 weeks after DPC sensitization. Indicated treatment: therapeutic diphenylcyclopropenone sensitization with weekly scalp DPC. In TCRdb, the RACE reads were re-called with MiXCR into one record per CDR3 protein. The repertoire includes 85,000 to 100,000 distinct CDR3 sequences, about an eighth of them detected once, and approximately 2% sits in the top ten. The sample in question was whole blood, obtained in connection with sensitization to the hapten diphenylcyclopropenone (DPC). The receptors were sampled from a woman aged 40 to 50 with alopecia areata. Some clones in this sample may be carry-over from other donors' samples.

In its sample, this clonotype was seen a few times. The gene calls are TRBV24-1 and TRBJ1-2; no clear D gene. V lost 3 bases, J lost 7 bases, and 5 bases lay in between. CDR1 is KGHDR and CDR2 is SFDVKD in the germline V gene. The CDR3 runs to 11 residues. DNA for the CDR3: TGTGCCACCAGTGATGGGCCTGGCTACACCTTC. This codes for CATSDGPGYTF.

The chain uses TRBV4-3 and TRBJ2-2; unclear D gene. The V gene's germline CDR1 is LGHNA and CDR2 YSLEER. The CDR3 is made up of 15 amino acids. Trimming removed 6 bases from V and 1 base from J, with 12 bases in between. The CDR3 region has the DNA TGCGCCAGCAGGCACAACTTGATGAACACCGGGGAGCTGTTTTTT. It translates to CASRHNLMNTGELFF.

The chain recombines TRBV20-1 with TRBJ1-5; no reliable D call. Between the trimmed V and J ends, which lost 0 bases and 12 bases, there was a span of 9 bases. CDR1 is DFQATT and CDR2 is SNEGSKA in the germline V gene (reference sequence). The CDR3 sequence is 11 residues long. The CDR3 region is CSARDPPSQHF. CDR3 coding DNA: TGCAGTGCTAGAGACCCCCCTAGCCAGCATTTT.

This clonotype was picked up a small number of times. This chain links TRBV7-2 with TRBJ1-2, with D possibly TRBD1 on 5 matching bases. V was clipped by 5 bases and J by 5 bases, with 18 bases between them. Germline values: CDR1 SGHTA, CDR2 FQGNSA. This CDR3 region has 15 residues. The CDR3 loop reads CASSLIGTPYYGYTF. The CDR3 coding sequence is TGTGCCAGCAGCCTGATTGGGACTCCTTATTATGGCTACACCTTC.

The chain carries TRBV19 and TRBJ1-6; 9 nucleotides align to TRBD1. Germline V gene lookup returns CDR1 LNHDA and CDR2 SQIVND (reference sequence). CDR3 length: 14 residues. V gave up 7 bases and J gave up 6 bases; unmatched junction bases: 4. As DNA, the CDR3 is TGTGCCAGTACCGCGGACAGGGGTAATTCACCCCTCCACTTT. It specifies CASTADRGNSPLHF.

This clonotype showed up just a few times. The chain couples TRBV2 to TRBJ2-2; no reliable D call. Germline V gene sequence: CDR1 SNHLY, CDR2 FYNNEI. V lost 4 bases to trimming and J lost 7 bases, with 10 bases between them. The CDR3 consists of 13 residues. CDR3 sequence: CASSGTYGGELFF. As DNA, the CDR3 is TGTGCCAGCAGTGGAACCTATGGCGGGGAGCTGTTTTTT.

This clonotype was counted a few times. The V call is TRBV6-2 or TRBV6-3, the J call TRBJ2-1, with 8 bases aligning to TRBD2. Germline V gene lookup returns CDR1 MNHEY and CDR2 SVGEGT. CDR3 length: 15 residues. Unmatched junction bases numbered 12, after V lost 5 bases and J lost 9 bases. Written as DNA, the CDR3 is TGTGCCAGCAGTCCGCCGGGACTAGGGCGCGCTGAGCAGTTCTTC. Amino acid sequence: CASSPPGLGRAEQFF.

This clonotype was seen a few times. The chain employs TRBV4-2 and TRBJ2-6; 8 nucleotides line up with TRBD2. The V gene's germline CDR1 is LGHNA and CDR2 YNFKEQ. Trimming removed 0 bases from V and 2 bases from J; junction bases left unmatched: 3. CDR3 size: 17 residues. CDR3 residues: CASSQEEAGAGANVLTF. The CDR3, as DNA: TGTGCCAGCAGCCAAGAAGAAGCGGGAGCTGGGGCCAACGTCCTGACTTTC.

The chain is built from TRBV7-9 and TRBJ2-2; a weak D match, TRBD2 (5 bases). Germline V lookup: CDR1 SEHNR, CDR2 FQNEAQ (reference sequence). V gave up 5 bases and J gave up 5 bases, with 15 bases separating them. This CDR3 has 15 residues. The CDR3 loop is CASSHPGSRTGELFF. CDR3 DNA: TGTGCCAGCAGCCACCCGGGGAGTAGGACCGGGGAGCTGTTTTTT.

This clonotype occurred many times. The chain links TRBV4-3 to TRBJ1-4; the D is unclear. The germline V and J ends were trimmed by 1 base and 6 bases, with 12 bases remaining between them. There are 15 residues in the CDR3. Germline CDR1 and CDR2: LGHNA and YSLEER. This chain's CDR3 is CASSQGTYRDEKLFF. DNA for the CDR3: TGCGCCAGCAGCCAAGGTACCTACCGGGATGAAAAACTGTTTTTT.

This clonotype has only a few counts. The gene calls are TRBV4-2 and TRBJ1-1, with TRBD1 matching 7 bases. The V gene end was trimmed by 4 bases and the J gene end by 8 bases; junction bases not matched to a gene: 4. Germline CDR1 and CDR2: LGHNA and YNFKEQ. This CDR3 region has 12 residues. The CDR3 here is CASSRSTGEAFF. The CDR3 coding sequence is TGTGCCAGCAGCCGCTCGACAGGGGAAGCTTTCTTT.

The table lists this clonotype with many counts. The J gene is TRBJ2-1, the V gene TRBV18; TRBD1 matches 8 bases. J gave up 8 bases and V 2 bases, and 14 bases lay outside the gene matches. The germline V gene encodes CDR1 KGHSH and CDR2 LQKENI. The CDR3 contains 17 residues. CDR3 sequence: CASSPDGPRGPLDEQFF. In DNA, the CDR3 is TGTGCCAGCTCACCAGATGGGCCCAGGGGGCCCCTAGATGAGCAGTTCTTC.

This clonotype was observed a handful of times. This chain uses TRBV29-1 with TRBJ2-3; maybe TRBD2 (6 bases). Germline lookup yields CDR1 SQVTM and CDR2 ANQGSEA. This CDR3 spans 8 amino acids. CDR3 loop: CRAGTQYF. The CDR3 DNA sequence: TGCAGGGCGGGGACGCAGTATTTT.

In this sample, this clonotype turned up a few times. The CDR3 loop reads CASSSGQLSTDTQYF. CDR3 coding DNA: TGTGCCAGCAGCTCGGGACAGCTCAGCACAGATACGCAGTATTTT. The chain employs TRBV11-3 and TRBJ2-3; 7 nucleotides agree with TRBD1. V was clipped by 4 bases and J by 0 bases; unmatched bases: 4. In germline, CDR1 is SGHNT, CDR2 YENEEA. The CDR3 runs to 15 residues.

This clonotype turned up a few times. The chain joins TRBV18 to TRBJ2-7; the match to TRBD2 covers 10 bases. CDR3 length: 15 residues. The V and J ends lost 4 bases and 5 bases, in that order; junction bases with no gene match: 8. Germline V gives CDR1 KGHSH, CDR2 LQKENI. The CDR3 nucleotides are TGTGCCAGCTCACTGTCCGGGACTAGCGTCGACGAGCAGTACTTC. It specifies CASSLSGTSVDEQYF.

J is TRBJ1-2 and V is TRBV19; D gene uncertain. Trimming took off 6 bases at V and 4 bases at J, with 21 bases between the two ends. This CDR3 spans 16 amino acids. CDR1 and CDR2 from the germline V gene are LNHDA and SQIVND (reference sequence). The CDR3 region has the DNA TGTGCCAGTAGGCACTTACAGAGGCCGACCCGCTATGGCTACACCTTC. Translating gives CASRHLQRPTRYGYTF.

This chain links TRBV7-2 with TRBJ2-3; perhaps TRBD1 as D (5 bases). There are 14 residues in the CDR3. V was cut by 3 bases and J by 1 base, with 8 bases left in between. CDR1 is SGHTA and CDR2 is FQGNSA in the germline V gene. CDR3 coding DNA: TGTGCCAGCAGCTTTCTAGGGGGCACAGATACGCAGTATTTT. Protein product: CASSFLGGTDTQYF. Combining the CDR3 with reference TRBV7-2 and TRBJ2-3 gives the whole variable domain GAGVSQSPSNKVTEKGKDVELRCDPISGHTALYWYRQSLGQGLEFLIYFQGNSAPDKSGLPSDRFSAERTGGSVSTLTIQRTQQEDSAVYLCASSFLGGTDTQYFGPGTRLTVL.

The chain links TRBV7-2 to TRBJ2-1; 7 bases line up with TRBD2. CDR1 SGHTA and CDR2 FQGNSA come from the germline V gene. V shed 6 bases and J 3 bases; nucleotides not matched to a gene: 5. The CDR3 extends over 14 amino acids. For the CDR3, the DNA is TGTGCCAGCAGGCGGGAGAGCTACTACAATGAGCAGTTCTTC. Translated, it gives CASRRESYYNEQFF. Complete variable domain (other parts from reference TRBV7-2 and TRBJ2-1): GAGVSQSPSNKVTEKGKDVELRCDPISGHTALYWYRQSLGQGLEFLIYFQGNSAPDKSGLPSDRFSAERTGGSVSTLTIQRTQQEDSAVYLCASRRESYYNEQFFGPGTRLTVL.

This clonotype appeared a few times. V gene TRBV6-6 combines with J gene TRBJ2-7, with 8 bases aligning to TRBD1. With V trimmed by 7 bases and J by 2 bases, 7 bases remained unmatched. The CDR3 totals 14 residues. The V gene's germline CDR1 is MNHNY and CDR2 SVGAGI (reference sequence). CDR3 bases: TGTGCCAGCAAACCGGGACAGGACCCCTACGAGCAGTACTTC. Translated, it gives CASKPGQDPYEQYF.

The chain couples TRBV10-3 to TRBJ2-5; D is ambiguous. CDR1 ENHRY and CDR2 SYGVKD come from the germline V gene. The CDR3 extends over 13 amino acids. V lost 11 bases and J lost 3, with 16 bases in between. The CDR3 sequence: CAVRIGSEETQYF. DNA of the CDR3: TGTGCCGTTCGGATAGGCAGCGAAGAGACCCAGTACTTC.

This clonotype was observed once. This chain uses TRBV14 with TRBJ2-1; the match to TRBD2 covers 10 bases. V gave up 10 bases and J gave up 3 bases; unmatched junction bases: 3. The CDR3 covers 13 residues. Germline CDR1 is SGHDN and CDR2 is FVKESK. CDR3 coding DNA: TGTGCCACTAGGACTAGCGGCTACAATGAGCAGTTCTTC. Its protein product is CATRTSGYNEQFF.